Reported below is one T cell receptor (beta chain). The entry originates in a study of blood T cell repertoires in COVID-19. The wider study: Whether acute or convalescent, the COVID-19 samples came from the United States, Italy and Spain. T cells, B-cell-depleted T cells, or PBMCs provided the cDNA or gDNA that served as material.

CDR3 length: 16 amino acids. V was shortened by 3 bases and J by 2 bases, with 16 bases between the two germline ends. Germline values: CDR1 SGHDT, CDR2 YYEEEE. In the original processing: Estimation of nucleated cell counts relied on the amplification of reference gene primers. Generated by immunoSEQ multiplex PCR, the TCRdb table keeps only in-frame clones and is missing some. That table furnishes V, J and clone size, whereas the DNA furnished D and trimming. Here the sample spans some 74,000 clones, approximately 89% being singletons. This TCR came from an elderly woman with acute or convalescent COVID-19. Sequenced input: peripheral blood. The chain combines TRBV5-6 with TRBJ2-3; D gene ambiguous. CDR3 sequence reads: CASSSEETVFTDTQYF. Written as DNA, the CDR3 is TGTGCCAGCAGCTCCGAGGAAACCGTATTCACAGATACGCAGTATTTT. The variable domain in full, completed from reference TRBV5-6 and TRBJ2-3, reads DAGVTQSPTHLIKTRGQQVTLRCSPKSGHDTVSWYQQALGQGPQFIFQYYEEEERQRGNFPDRFSGHQFPNYSSELNVNALLLGDSALYLCASSSEETVFTDTQYFGPGTRLTVL.